This TCR beta chain was observed in a study of preoperative IRX-2 immunotherapy in early breast cancer (dated by TCRdb to between 2019 and 2020). The receptor library was made with the immunoSEQ multiplex PCR assay. Drawn from immuneACCESS, this table holds only the in-frame rearrangements with V and J called that TCRdb kept. Clones are partly lost; checked studies trace under half to an unresolved V gene and leave the rest unexplained. Present in this sample are approximately 27,000 clones, 75% to 90% of which were seen just once. In total, the top ten clones hold 1% to 1.5% of the sample. The CDR3 sequence holds 14 residues, the cysteine and phenylalanine included. Only the CDR3 region is kept as DNA, spanning 42 bases read in frame from base 1. The V end loses 0 bases and the J end loses 5 bases, and a stretch of 10 bases separates them. CDR1 GTSNPN and CDR2 SVGIG are derived from the germline V gene (reference sequence).

The treatment or condition label here, explained by the study, means: preoperative locoregional IRX-2 cytokine immunotherapy. The samples were obtained from a phase Ib study that tested preoperative, locoregional IRX-2 cytokine immunotherapy designed to prime immune responses. The donors were early-stage breast cancer patients who were given IRX-2 prior to surgery. In the case of this clone: What this receptor recognizes is not known. Per-base qualities were not stored, and no clone one base away is much larger.

The specimen was lymph node tissue, collected after IRX-2 immunotherapy. This sequence originates from a human donor with breast cancer. The chain is made from TRBV30 and TRBJ1-4; TRBD1 is possibly the D segment (6 matching bases). CDR3 reads: CAWSVGQFNEKLFF. The DNA reads TGTGCCTGGAGTGTCGGACAGTTCAATGAAAAACTGTTTTTT.